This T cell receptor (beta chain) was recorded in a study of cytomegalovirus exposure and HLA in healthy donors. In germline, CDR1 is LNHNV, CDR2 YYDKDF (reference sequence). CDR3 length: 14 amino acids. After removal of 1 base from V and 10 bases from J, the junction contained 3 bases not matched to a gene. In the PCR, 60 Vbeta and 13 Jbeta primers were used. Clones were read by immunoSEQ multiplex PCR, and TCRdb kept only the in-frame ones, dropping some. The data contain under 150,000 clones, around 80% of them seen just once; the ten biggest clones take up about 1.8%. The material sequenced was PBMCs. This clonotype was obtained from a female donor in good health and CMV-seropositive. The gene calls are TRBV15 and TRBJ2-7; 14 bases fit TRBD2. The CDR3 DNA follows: TGTGCCACCAGCAGAGGACTAGCGGGAGGGTTCCAGTACTTC. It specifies CATSRGLAGGFQYF.